Listed here is a single T cell receptor beta chain. Its antigen is unidentified. This record belongs to a study of CXCR3-negative and CXCR3-positive naive CD8 T cells. The overall study: Collectively, the libraries yielded 140 million or so TRB reads in total, at about 1.5 +/- 0.3 million per library.

The study's findings and limits: Each naive subset displayed comparably high diversity, whereas memory CD8+ cells displayed much lower diversity. Naive cells, whether CXCR3-negative or CXCR3-positive, had similar TRBV-TRBJ usage, while memory cells differed.

Among CD8+ T cells, naive ones were CD45RO-CCR7+CD27+CD95-. With UMI labels, 5' RACE was used to prepare the TRB cDNA libraries. No DNA is given; TCRdb re-called the 5' RACE reads and lists each CDR3 protein once. This table holds about 80,000 distinct CDR3 sequences. Germline V gene lookup returns CDR1 SEHNR and CDR2 FQNEAQ (reference sequence). The CDR3 spans 14 residues. Material: naive CXCR3- CD8+ T cells from blood. Noted subset: CD45RO-CCR7+CD27+CD95- naive CD8+ T cells lacking CXCR3 (TNR3-). The V call is TRBV7-9, the J call TRBJ2-7; TCRdb returns TRBD1, unconfirmable since there is no DNA. The TCR was taken from a human donor in good health. Some clones in this sample may be carry-over from other donors' samples. CDR3 residues: CASSWPGQVYEQYF. The whole variable domain, remainder taken from reference TRBV7-9 and TRBJ2-7, is DTGVSQNPRHKITKRGQNVTFRCDPISEHNRLYWYRQTLGQGPEFLTYFQNEAQLEKSRLLSDRFSAERPKGSFSTLEIQRTEQGDSAMYLCASSWPGQVYEQYFGPGTRLTVT.